This TCR beta chain stems from a study of type 1 and type 2 diabetes patients. In this sample, this clonotype turned up many times. The PCR template was genomic DNA. A primer set of 30 forward and 13 reverse primers amplified the CDR3. TCRdb passed the multiplex PCR reads through MiXCR, listing each CDR3 protein once. Counted here are approximately 260,000 distinct CDR3 sequences, roughly 50% occurring once; the ten biggest clones make up around 15%. The CDR3 runs 14 residues. Losses at the gene ends were 5 bases for V and 1 base for J; bases not matched to a gene: 5. CDR1 is DFQATT and CDR2 is SNEGSKA in the germline V gene (reference sequence).

This rearrangement joins TRBV20-1 to TRBJ2-3, with TRBD2 matching 8 bases. The sequence derives from a man aged 18 to 30 with type 2 diabetes. Material: peripheral blood mononuclear cells (PBMCs). CDR3 sequence (DNA): TGCAGTGCTCATGCGGGACTAGGCACAGATACGCAGTATTTT. It encodes CSAHAGLGTDTQYF.